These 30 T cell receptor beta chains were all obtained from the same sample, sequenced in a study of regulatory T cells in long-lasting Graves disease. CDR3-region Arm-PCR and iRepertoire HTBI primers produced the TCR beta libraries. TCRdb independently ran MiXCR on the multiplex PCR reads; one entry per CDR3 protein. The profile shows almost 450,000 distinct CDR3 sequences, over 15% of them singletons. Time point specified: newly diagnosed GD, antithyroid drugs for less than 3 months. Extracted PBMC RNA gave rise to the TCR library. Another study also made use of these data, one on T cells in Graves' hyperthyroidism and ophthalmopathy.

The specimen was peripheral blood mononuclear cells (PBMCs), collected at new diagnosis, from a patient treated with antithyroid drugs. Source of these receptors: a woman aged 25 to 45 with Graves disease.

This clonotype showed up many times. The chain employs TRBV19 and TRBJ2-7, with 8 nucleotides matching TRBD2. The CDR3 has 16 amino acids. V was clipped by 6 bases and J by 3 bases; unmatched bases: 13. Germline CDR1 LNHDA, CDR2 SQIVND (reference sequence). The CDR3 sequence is CASRQTSGPLGYEQYF. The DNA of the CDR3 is TGTGCCAGTAGACAAACTAGCGGCCCGCTGGGCTACGAGCAGTACTTC. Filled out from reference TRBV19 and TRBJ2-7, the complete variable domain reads DGGITQSPKYLFRKEGQNVTLSCEQNLNHDAMYWYRQDPGQGLRLIYYSQIVNDFQKGDIAEGYSVSREKKESFPLTVTSAQKNPTAFYLCASRQTSGPLGYEQYFGPGTRLTVT.

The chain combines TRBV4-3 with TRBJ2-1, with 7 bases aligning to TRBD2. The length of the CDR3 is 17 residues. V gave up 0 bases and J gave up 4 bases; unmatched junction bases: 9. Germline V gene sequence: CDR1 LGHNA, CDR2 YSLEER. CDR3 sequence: CASSQDSGPSSYNEQFF. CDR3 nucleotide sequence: TGCGCCAGCAGCCAAGATAGCGGGCCGAGTTCTTACAATGAGCAGTTCTTC.

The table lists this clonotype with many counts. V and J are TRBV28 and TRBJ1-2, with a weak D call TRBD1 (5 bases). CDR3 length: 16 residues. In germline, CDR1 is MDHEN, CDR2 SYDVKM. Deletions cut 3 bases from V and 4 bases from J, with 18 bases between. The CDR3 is CASSLGVPRGFYGYTF. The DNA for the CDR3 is TGTGCCAGCAGTTTGGGTGTGCCGAGGGGATTCTATGGCTACACCTTC.

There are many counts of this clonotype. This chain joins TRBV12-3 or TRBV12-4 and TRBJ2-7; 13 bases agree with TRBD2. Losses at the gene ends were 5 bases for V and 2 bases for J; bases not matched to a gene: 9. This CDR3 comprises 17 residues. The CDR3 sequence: CASSVRTSGRAAYEQYF. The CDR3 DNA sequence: TGTGCCAGCAGTGTCCGGACTAGCGGGAGAGCAGCCTACGAGCAGTACTTC.

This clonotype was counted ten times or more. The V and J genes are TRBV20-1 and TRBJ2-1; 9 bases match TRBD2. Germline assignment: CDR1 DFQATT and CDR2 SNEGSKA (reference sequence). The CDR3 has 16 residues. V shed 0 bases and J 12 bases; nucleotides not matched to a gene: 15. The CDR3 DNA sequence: TGCAGTGCTAGAGATCAGGGTAGCGGGAGTTATCCCGGGCAGTTCTTC. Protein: CSARDQGSGSYPGQFF.

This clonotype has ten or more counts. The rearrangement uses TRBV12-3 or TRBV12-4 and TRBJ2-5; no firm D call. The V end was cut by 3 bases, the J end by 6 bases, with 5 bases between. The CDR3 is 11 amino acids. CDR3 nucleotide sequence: TGTGCCAGCAGTTTTGGAAAGACCCAGTACTTC. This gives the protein CASSFGKTQYF.

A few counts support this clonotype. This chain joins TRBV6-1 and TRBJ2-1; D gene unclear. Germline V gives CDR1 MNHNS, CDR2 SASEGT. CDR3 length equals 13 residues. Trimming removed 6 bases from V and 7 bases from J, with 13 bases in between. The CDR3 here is CASRLGSKNEQFF. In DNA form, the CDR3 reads TGTGCCAGCAGGCTCGGCTCCAAAAATGAGCAGTTCTTC.

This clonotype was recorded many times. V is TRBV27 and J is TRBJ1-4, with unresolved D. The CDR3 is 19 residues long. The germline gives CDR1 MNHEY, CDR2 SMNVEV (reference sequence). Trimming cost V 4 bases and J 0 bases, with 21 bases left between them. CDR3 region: CASSSLGWGSVATNEKLFF. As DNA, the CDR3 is TGTGCCAGCAGTTCTTTAGGATGGGGTAGCGTTGCAACTAATGAAAAACTGTTTTTT.

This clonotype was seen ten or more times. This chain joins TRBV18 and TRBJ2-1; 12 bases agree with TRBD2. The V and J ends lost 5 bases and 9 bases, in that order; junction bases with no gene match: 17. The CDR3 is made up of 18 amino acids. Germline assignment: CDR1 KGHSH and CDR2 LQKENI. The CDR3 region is CASSSRTSGTTSAGEQFF. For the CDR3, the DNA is TGTGCCAGCTCATCCCGGACTAGCGGGACCACATCAGCCGGTGAGCAGTTCTTC.

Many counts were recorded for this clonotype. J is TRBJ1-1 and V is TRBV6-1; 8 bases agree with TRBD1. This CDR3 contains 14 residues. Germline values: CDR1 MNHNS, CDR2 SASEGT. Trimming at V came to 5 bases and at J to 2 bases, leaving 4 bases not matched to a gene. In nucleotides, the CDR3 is TGTGCCAGCAGTAAGACAGGGGCTAACACTGAAGCTTTCTTT. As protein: CASSKTGANTEAFF.

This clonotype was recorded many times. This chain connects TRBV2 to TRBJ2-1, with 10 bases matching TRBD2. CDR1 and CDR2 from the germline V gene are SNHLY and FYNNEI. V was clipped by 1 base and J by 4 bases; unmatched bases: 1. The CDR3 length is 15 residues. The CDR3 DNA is TGTGCCAGCAGTGAAGGGACTAGCGGTTACAATGAGCAGTTCTTC. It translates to CASSEGTSGYNEQFF.

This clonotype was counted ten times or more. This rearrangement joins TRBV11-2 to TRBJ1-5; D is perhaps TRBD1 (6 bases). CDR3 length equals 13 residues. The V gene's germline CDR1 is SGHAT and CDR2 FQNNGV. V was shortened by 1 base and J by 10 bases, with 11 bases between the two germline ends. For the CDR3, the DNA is TGTGCCAGCAGCTTAGGAGGGGACATTCCCCAGCATTTT. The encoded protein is CASSLGGDIPQHF.

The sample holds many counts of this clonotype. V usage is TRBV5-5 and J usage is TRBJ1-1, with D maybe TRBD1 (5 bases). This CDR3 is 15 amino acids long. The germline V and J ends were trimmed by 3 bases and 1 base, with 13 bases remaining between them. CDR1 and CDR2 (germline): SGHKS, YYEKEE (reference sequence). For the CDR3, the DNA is TGTGCCAGCAGCTGGGGCCTCGCTGGGAACACTGAAGCTTTCTTT. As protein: CASSWGLAGNTEAFF.

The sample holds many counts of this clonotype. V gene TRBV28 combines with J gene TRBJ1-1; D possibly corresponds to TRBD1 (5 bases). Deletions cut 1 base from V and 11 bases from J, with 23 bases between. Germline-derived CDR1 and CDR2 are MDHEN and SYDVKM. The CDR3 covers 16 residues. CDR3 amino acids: CASSLSGGGLRDVAFF. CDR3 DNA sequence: TGTGCCAGCAGTTTATCGGGGGGTGGACTAAGGGACGTCGCTTTCTTT.

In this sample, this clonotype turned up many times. In nucleotides, the CDR3 is TGTGCCAGCCACAGATTTCAGAGTAATGAGCAGTTCTTC. Translated: CASHRFQSNEQFF. The chain couples TRBV7-9 to TRBJ2-1; D ambiguous. The V gene lost 8 bases and the J gene lost 7 bases, with 15 bases spanning the gap. This CDR3 is built from 13 residues. In germline, CDR1 is SEHNR, CDR2 FQNEAQ (reference sequence).

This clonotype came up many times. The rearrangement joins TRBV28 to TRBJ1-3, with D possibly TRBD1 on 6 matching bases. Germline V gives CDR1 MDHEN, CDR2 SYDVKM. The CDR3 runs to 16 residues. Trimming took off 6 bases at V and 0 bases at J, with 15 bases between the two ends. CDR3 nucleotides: TGTGCCAGCAGGCGAACAGGGCCCGACTCTGGAAACACCATATATTTT. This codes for CASRRTGPDSGNTIYF.

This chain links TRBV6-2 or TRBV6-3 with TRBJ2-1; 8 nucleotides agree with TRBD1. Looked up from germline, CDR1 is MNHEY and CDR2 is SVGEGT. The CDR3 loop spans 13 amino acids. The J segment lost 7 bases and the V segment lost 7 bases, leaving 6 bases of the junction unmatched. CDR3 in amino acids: CASKKDRVNEQFF. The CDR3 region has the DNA TGTGCCAGCAAGAAGGACAGGGTGAATGAGCAGTTCTTC.

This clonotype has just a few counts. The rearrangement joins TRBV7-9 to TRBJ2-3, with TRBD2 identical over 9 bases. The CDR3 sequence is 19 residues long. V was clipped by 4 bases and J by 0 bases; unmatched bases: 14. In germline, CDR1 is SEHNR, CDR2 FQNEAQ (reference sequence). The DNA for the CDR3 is TGTGCCAGCAGCTCCCAGTCAATAGCGGGAGCGTTGAGCACAGATACGCAGTATTTT. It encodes CASSSQSIAGALSTDTQYF.

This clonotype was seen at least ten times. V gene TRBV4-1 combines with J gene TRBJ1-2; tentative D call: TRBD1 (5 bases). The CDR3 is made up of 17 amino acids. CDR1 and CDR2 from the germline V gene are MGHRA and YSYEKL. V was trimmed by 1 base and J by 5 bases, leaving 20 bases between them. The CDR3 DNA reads TGCGCCAGCAGCCAAGGACAGTACACCGTGCTCGGGTATGGCTACACCTTC. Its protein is CASSQGQYTVLGYGYTF.

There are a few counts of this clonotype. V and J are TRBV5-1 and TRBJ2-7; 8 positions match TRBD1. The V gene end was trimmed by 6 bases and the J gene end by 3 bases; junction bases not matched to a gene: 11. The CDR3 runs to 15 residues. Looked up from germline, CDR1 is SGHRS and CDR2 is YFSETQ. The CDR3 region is CASTFQGAADYEQYF. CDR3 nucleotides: TGCGCCAGCACCTTTCAGGGGGCCGCAGACTACGAGCAGTACTTC.

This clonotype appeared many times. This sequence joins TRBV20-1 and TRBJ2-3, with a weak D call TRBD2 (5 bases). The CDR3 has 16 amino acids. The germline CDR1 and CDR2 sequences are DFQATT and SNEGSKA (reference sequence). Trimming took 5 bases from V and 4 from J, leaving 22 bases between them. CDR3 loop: CSAAALGLLSPDTQYF. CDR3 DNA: TGCAGTGCTGCCGCCCTCGGACTGCTAAGCCCAGATACGCAGTATTTT.

This chain's CDR3 is CASSSYLHYTEAFF. In DNA, the CDR3 is TGTGCCAGTAGTTCCTATCTACATTACACTGAAGCTTTCTTT. V is TRBV19 and J is TRBJ1-1; D call uncertain. The CDR3 runs 14 residues. Looked up from germline, CDR1 is LNHDA and CDR2 is SQIVND (reference sequence). V lost 5 bases and J lost 3, with 13 bases in between.

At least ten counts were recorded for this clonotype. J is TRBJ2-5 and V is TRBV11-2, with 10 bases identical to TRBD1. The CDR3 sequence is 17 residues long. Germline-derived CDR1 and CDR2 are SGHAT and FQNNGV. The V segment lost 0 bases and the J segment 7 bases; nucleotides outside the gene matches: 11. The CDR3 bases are TGTGCCAGCAGCTTAGATATCACCGGGACAGGGGTTTGGACCCAGTACTTC. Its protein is CASSLDITGTGVWTQYF.

DNA of the CDR3: TGTGCCAGCAGCGGAGGGACAGCTCGGGGCTGGGGCTACACCTTC. This sequence encodes CASSGGTARGWGYTF. The V gene is TRBV7-8, the J gene TRBJ1-2; 7 nucleotides match TRBD1. Per the germline V gene, CDR1 is SGHVS and CDR2 is FQNEAQ. The V and J ends lost 5 bases and 8 bases, in that order; junction bases with no gene match: 14. This CDR3 has 15 amino acids.

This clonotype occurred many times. In DNA form, the CDR3 reads TGTGCCAGCAGCTTTGACAGAGACCATTCCTACGAGCAGTACTTC. Protein sequence: CASSFDRDHSYEQYF. This chain links TRBV7-2 with TRBJ2-7, with D perhaps TRBD1 (5 bases). Trimming removed 3 bases at V and 1 base at J, with 13 bases between. The CDR3 extends over 15 amino acids. The V gene's germline CDR1 is SGHTA and CDR2 FQGNSA.

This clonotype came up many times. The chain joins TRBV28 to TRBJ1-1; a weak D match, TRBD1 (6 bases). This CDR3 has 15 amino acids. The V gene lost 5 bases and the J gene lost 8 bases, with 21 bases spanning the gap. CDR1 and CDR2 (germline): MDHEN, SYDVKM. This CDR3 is CASSTSGHLVSEAFF. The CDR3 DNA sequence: TGTGCCAGCAGTACCTCGGGACATTTAGTCTCCGAAGCTTTCTTT.

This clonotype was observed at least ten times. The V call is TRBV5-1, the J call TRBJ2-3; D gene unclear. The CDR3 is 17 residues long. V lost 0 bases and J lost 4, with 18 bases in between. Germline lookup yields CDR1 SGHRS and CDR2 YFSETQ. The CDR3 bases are TGCGCCAGCAGCTTGGAGGCCGGGCGTAACGGCGCAGATACGCAGTATTTT. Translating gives CASSLEAGRNGADTQYF.

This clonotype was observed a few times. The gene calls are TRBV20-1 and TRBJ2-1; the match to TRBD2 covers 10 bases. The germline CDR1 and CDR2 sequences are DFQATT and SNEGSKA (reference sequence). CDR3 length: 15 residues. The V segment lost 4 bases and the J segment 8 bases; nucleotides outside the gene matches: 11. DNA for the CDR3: TGCAGTGCTAATACGGGACTAGCGTCGGGCGATGAGCAGTTCTTC. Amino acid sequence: CSANTGLASGDEQFF.

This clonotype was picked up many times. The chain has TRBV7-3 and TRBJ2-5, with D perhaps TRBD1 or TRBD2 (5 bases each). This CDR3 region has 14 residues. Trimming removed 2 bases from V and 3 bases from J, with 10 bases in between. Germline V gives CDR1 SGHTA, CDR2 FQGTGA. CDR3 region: CASSLGGPEETQYF. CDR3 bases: TGTGCCAGCAGCTTAGGGGGTCCTGAAGAGACCCAGTACTTC.

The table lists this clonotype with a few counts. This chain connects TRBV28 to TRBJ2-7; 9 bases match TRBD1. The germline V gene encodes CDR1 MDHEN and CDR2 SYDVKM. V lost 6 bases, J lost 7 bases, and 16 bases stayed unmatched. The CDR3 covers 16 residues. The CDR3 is CASRSPGQGSWGEQYF. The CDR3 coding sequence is TGTGCCAGCAGGAGCCCGGGACAGGGATCGTGGGGGGAGCAGTACTTC.